This T cell receptor (beta chain) was captured by sequencing in a study of Ad26.COV2.S vaccination and SARS-CoV-2 variants. Study details: Donor had been placed in the Ad26.COV2.S arm of the COV1001 trial.

Treatment in this sample: roughly 20 received Ad26.COV2.S at low or high dose, single or two shots; 5 received placebo; per-sample allocation not given. Samples were taken on day 63 after the first vaccine or placebo injection. CDR3 length: 17 amino acids. V gave up 3 bases and J gave up 12 bases, with 27 bases separating them. The germline CDR1 and CDR2 sequences are LGHDT and YNNKEL (reference sequence). Libraries were prepared by immunoSEQ multiplex PCR; TCRdb keeps only in-frame clonotypes and omits some of them. The table has under 400,000 clones, more than 75% seen once. The sequencing here drew on peripheral blood, taken in a trial of Ad26.COV2.S vaccine versus placebo. The rearrangement links TRBV3-1 (or the pseudogene TRBV3-2) to TRBJ2-1; a possible D gene is TRBD2 (6 bases). The sequence derives from a person aged 18-60 years who received the Ad26.COV2.S COVID-19 vaccine or a placebo. CDR3 loop: CASSHASGTLGRMGQFF. CDR3 bases: TGTGCCAGCAGCCACGCTTCCGGGACTCTGGGTAGGATGGGGCAGTTCTTC.